This T cell receptor beta chain derives from a study of blood T cell repertoires in COVID-19. Study-wide background: Acute-phase and convalescent COVID-19 samples originated in the United States, Italy and Spain.

V was shortened by 7 bases and J by 2 bases, with 17 bases between the two germline ends. This CDR3 has 15 amino acids. Germline-derived CDR1 and CDR2 are ENHRY and SYGVKD. Seattle cases were enrolled at active infection and followed longitudinally. The repertoire was sequenced with immunoSEQ multiplex PCR; TCRdb's copy has only in-frame clones and lacks some. Of about 240,000 clones in the sample, about 93% are singletons; the top ten hold approximately 0.8%. Sequencing was carried out using peripheral blood. V and J are TRBV10-3 and TRBJ1-1, with D uncertain. This receptor was taken from a man in his thirties or forties with COVID-19, enrolled during active disease. The CDR3 loop is CAINQYREINTEAFF. CDR3 sequence (DNA): TGTGCCATCAACCAATATAGGGAGATAAACACTGAAGCTTTCTTT.